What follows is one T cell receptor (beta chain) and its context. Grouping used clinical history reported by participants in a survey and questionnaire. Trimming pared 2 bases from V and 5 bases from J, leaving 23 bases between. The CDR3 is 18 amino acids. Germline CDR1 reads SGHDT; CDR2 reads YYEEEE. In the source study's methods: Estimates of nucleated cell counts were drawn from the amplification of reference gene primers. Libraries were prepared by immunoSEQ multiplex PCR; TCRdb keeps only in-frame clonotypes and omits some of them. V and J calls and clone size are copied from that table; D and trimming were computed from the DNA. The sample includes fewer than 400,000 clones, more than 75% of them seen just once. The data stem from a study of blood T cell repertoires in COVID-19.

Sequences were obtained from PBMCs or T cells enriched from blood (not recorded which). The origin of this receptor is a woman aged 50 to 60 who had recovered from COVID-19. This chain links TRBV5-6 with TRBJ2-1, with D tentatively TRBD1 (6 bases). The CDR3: CASSFRGTGLQWDNEQFF. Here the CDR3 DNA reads TGTGCCAGCAGCTTTCGCGGCACAGGGTTACAGTGGGACAATGAGCAGTTCTTC.